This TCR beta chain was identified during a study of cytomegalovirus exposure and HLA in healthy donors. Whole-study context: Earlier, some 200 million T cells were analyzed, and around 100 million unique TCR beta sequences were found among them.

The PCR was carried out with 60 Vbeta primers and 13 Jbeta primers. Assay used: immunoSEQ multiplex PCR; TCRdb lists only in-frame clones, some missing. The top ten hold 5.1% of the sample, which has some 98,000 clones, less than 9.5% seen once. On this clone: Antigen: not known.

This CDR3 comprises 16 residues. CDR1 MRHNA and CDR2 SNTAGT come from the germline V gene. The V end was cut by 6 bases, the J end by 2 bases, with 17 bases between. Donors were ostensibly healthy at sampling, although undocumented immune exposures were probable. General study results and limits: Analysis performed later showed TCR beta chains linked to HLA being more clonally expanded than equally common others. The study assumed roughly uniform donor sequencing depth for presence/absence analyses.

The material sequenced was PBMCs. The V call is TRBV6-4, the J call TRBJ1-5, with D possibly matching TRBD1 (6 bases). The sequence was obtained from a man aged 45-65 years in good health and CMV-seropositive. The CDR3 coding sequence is TGTGCCAGCAGGAAGGGGGAAACAGACTGCAATCAGCCCCAGCATTTT. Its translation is CASRKGETDCNQPQHF.